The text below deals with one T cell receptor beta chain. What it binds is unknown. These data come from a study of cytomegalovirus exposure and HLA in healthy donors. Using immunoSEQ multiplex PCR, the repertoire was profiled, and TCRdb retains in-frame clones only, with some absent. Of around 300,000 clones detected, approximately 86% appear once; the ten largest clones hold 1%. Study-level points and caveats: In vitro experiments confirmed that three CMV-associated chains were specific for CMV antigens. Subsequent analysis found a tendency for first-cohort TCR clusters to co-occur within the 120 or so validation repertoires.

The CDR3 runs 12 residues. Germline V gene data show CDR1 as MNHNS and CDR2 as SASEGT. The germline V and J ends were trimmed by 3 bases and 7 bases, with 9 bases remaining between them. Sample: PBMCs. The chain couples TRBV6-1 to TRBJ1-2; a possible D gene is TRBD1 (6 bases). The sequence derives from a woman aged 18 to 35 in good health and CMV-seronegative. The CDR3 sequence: CASSETGLGYTF. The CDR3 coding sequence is TGTGCCAGCAGTGAGACAGGTCTTGGCTACACCTTC.